One and the same sample provided the 11 T cell receptor beta chains below, sequenced in a study of cytomegalovirus exposure and HLA in healthy donors. The PCR had 60 Vbeta and 13 Jbeta primers. Libraries were prepared by immunoSEQ multiplex PCR; TCRdb keeps only in-frame clonotypes and omits some of them. The table includes under 200,000 clones, approximately 80% detected once. Sequencing input: PBMCs. All receptors come from a woman between 40 and 50 years old in good health and CMV-seropositive.

This clone occurred a few times. V gene TRBV28 combines with J gene TRBJ1-2; D is unresolved. The germline gives CDR1 MDHEN, CDR2 SYDVKM. The CDR3 extends over 14 amino acids. V lost 10 bases, J lost 0 bases, and 15 bases lay in between. CDR3 amino acids: CATQPGLPNYGYTF. The CDR3 nucleotides are TGTGCCACTCAACCTGGACTGCCTAACTATGGCTACACCTTC.

This chain connects TRBV5-1 to TRBJ2-7; TRBD2 matches 14 bases. Germline CDR1 reads SGHRS; CDR2 reads YFSETQ. Trimming took 2 bases from V and 5 from J; bases not matched to a gene: 3. The CDR3 contains 15 residues. The CDR3 reads CASSLGTSGRNEQYF. DNA for the CDR3: TGCGCCAGCAGCTTAGGGACTAGCGGGAGAAACGAGCAGTACTTC.

A single count supports this clone. The chain uses TRBV27 and TRBJ1-2, with TRBD1 matching over 9 bases. The junction had 9 bases not matched to a gene; V was cut back by 3 bases and J by 7 bases. The germline CDR1 and CDR2 sequences are MNHEY and SMNVEV (reference sequence). The CDR3 totals 15 residues. DNA for the CDR3: TGTGCCAGCAGTTTCCAGACAGGGGGTACAGGTGGCTACACCTTC. This translates into CASSFQTGGTGGYTF.

Of note for this clone: The junction departs from germline at one end; a sequencing error may be responsible. V usage is TRBV7-9 and J usage is TRBJ1-1; TRBD1 aligns across 8 bases. The CDR3 has 17 amino acids. The germline gives CDR1 SEHNR, CDR2 FQNEAQ (reference sequence). The CDR3 DNA sequence: TGTTCCAGCAGCTTAGACACACTGCAGGGGGCGTGGGACGACGCTTTCTTT. This gives the protein CSSSLDTLQGAWDDAFF. The entire variable domain, with the rest obtained from reference TRBV7-9 and TRBJ1-1, is as follows: DTGVSQNPRHKITKRGQNVTFRCDPISEHNRLYWYRQTLGQGPEFLTYFQNEAQLEKSRLLSDRFSAERPKGSFSTLEIQRTEQGDSAMYLCSSSLDTLQGAWDDAFFGQGTRLTVV.

The rearrangement uses TRBV30 and TRBJ1-5, with D perhaps matching TRBD1 (5 bases). V was trimmed by 0 bases and J by 4 bases, leaving 7 bases between them. Germline CDR1 reads GTSNPN; CDR2 reads SVGIG (reference sequence). The CDR3 totals 13 residues. The CDR3 region is CAWSVGGNQPQHF. The CDR3 DNA reads TGTGCCTGGAGTGTCGGGGGAAATCAGCCCCAGCATTTT.

This rearrangement joins TRBV30 to TRBJ1-1, with 9 bases that match TRBD1. Germline V gives CDR1 GTSNPN, CDR2 SVGIG (reference sequence). The CDR3 contains 15 residues. Germline trimming cut 2 bases from V and 5 bases from J; bases unmatched to any gene: 9. The CDR3 region has the DNA TGTGCCTGGAGTCTATCCGGGACAGGGCGGACTGAAGCTTTCTTT. Translated: CAWSLSGTGRTEAFF. Full variable domain (rest looked up from reference TRBV30 and TRBJ1-1): SQTIHQWPATLVQPVGSPLSLECTVEGTSNPNLYWYRQAAGRGLQLLFYSVGIGQISSEVPQNLSASRPQDRQFILSSKKLLLSDSGFYLCAWSLSGTGRTEAFFGQGTRLTVV.

The chain carries TRBV30 and TRBJ2-1, with 8 nucleotides matching TRBD2. Trimming cost V 2 bases and J 7 bases; bases outside gene matches: 7. The CDR3 loop spans 14 amino acids. The germline gives CDR1 GTSNPN, CDR2 SVGIG (reference sequence). Here the CDR3 reads CAWSRLAGVNEQFF. The CDR3 region has the DNA TGTGCCTGGAGTAGGCTAGCGGGTGTAAATGAGCAGTTCTTC.

This chain links TRBV29-1 with TRBJ1-4; D not resolved. Germline values: CDR1 SQVTM, CDR2 ANQGSEA. Trimming removed 0 bases at V and 4 bases at J, with 12 bases between. The CDR3 consists of 15 residues. This CDR3 is CSVEEGGVNNEKLFF. In nucleotides, the CDR3 is TGCAGCGTTGAAGAAGGCGGCGTTAATAATGAAAAACTGTTTTTT.

The chain joins TRBV7-8 to TRBJ1-5, with D tentatively TRBD1 (5 bases). This CDR3 spans 18 amino acids. Germline CDR1 SGHVS, CDR2 FQNEAQ. The V and J ends lost 0 bases and 0 bases respectively, with 15 bases between them. The CDR3 DNA follows: TGTGCCAGCAGCTTAGCCACCAACCCAAGGGGTAGCAATCAGCCCCAGCATTTT. Translating gives CASSLATNPRGSNQPQHF.

The rearrangement uses TRBV2 and TRBJ1-1; no firm D call. Trimming removed 2 bases at V and 0 bases at J, with 10 bases between. The germline CDR1 and CDR2 sequences are SNHLY and FYNNEI. The CDR3 extends over 15 amino acids. The DNA for the CDR3 is TGTGCCAGCAGTGAAAACTATTCCATGAACACTGAAGCTTTCTTT. Translation: CASSENYSMNTEAFF.

The chain employs TRBV7-9 and TRBJ2-2, with TRBD1 identical over 7 bases. The germline gives CDR1 SEHNR, CDR2 FQNEAQ (reference sequence). J was trimmed by 0 bases and V by 2 bases; bases with no gene match: 3. This CDR3 spans 16 amino acids. The DNA for the CDR3 is TGTGCCAGCAGCTTACAGGGGGTGGCGAACACCGGGGAGCTGTTTTTT. Translated: CASSLQGVANTGELFF.